The present T cell receptor beta chain was sequenced within a study of cytomegalovirus exposure and HLA in healthy donors. General observations from the study: A further, later analysis showed that HLA-associated TCR beta chains (compared with equally common others) were more clonally expanded.

The PCR was carried out with 60 Vbeta primers and 13 Jbeta primers. Here immunoSEQ multiplex PCR was the method, and the copy in TCRdb shows in-frame clones only, minus some. The repertoire includes approximately 170,000 clones, 68% of them detected once, and 4% to 5.5% sits in the top ten. A remark on this clone: Its target is not known.

The CDR3 sequence is 19 residues long. The sequence came from a woman between 18 and 30 years old in good health and CMV-seropositive. Sample: PBMCs. The chain uses TRBV21-1 and TRBJ1-2; the table's TRBD1 call for D was not verified on the DNA. TRBV21-1 is a documented pseudogene. Here the CDR3 reads CASSKSVLSRDKVAGGYTF. The CDR3 DNA sequence: TGTGCCAGCAGCAAATCGGTTCTGTCGAGGGACAAGGTTGCGGGTGGCTACACCTTC.